The 18 T cell receptor beta chains below come from one sample, sequenced in a study of PD-1 blockade in classical Hodgkin lymphoma. Repertoires were generated with immunoSEQ multiplex PCR, while TCRdb's copy carries only in-frame clones and drops some. The sample lists roughly 140,000 clones; approximately 72% were seen once. Patients all relapsed after autologous stem cell transplantation, and there was variation in brentuximab vedotin exposure. The sequences come from peripheral blood mononuclear cells (PBMCs), collected before the second cycle of nivolumab. The receptors here all came from a human donor with classical Hodgkin lymphoma.

The genes are TRBV28 and TRBJ2-1, with no clear D. V was shortened by 3 bases and J by 4 bases, with 10 bases between the two germline ends. Germline CDR1 reads MDHEN; CDR2 reads SYDVKM. The length of the CDR3 is 14 residues. For the CDR3, the DNA is TGTGCCAGCAGTTTGGGGTTGGGGTACAATGAGCAGTTCTTC. This translates into CASSLGLGYNEQFF.

This clone was counted a few times. V and J are TRBV6-5 and TRBJ2-7; 7 bases fit TRBD2. The CDR3 is 15 residues long. Germline values: CDR1 MNHEY, CDR2 SVGAGI. V dropped 4 bases and J dropped 2; count of bases not matched to a gene: 8. The DNA of the CDR3 is TGTGCCAGCAGTTTGGGTTGGGGGGGGGCCTACGAGCAGTACTTC. Amino acid sequence: CASSLGWGGAYEQYF.

This chain connects TRBV5-4 to TRBJ2-7, with D possibly TRBD1 on 5 matching bases. The V end was cut by 5 bases, the J end by 11 bases, with 17 bases between. CDR1 is SGHNT, CDR2 YYREEE, per germline (reference sequence). The length of the CDR3 is 12 residues. Here the CDR3 DNA reads TGTGCCAGCAGACTTGACAGATCTATGGAGTACTTC. Translating it yields CASRLDRSMEYF.

This clone was counted a single time. The rearrangement uses TRBV10-3 and TRBJ2-4; 7 positions match TRBD1. V gave up 6 bases and J gave up 1 base; unmatched junction bases: 12. CDR1 is ENHRY and CDR2 is SYGVKD in the germline V gene. The CDR3 is 17 amino acids. CDR3 nucleotide sequence: TGTGCCATCAGCGAGGACCCCCCCAGGGGGGCCAAAAACATTCAGTACTTC. As protein: CAISEDPPRGAKNIQYF.

Ten or more counts support this clone. The J gene is TRBJ2-1, the V gene TRBV4-2; D remains unclear. This CDR3 is 13 amino acids long. CDR1 and CDR2 (germline): LGHNA, YNFKEQ. V was clipped by 4 bases and J by 3 bases, with 7 bases between them. The CDR3 sequence: CASSPTGYNEQFF. The CDR3 DNA reads TGTGCCAGCAGCCCTACTGGCTACAATGAGCAGTTCTTC.

The chain is built from TRBV4-1 and TRBJ1-4; D perhaps matches TRBD1 (5 bases). The germline V gene encodes CDR1 MGHRA and CDR2 YSYEKL. V lost 4 bases and J lost 2, with 17 bases in between. The CDR3 sequence is 17 residues long. The CDR3 DNA reads as TGCGCCAGCAGCCCAAACGAGGGGTCCCGCACTAATGAAAAACTGTTTTTT. Its translation: CASSPNEGSRTNEKLFF.

The chain employs TRBV9 and TRBJ2-1; 8 positions match TRBD2. The CDR3 totals 15 residues. V lost 3 bases to trimming and J lost 0 bases; unmatched junction nucleotides: 2. Germline V CDR1 and CDR2: SGDLS, YYNGEE. Here the CDR3 reads CASSERGSSYNEQFF. The CDR3 DNA reads TGTGCCAGCAGCGAGCGGGGGAGCTCCTACAATGAGCAGTTCTTC.

This rearrangement joins TRBV4-3 to TRBJ2-7; D is possibly TRBD1 (5 bases). Per germline, CDR1 LGHNA and CDR2 YSLEER. The CDR3 spans 19 residues. V was trimmed by 3 bases and J by 3 bases, leaving 27 bases between them. Here the CDR3 reads CASSHPLVGVGAFFYEQYF. In nucleotides, the CDR3 is TGCGCCAGCAGCCACCCCTTGGTTGGTGTTGGGGCTTTTTTCTACGAGCAGTACTTC.

V usage is TRBV4-2 and J usage is TRBJ1-3, with D possibly matching TRBD1 (5 bases). V was clipped by 0 bases and J by 5 bases, with 11 bases between them. Germline CDR1 LGHNA, CDR2 YNFKEQ. This CDR3 is 15 amino acids long. Here the CDR3 reads CASSQERQGRNTIYF. The DNA for the CDR3 is TGTGCCAGCAGCCAAGAGCGCCAGGGACGAAACACCATATATTTT.

The chain carries TRBV2 and TRBJ2-2, with TRBD1 as a possible D gene (6 bases). Trimming left V 4 bases short and J 6 bases short, with 15 bases between. Germline V CDR1 and CDR2: SNHLY, FYNNEI. The CDR3 extends over 15 amino acids. CDR3 sequence: CASSADGGNAGELFF. The CDR3 DNA follows: TGTGCCAGCAGTGCCGATGGGGGCAATGCCGGGGAGCTGTTTTTT.

The sample holds many counts of this clone. The CDR3 reads CAITGTGYGYTF. CDR3 nucleotide sequence: TGTGCCATCACGGGGACAGGCTATGGCTACACCTTC. The chain joins TRBV10-3 to TRBJ1-2; 8 bases are shared with TRBD1. V shed 7 bases, J shed 4 bases, and the junction held 2 bases outside the gene matches. This CDR3 region has 12 residues. Germline CDR1 ENHRY, CDR2 SYGVKD.

This chain links TRBV7-9 with TRBJ1-1; the match to TRBD1 covers 7 bases. The CDR3 contains 15 residues. Trimming took 5 bases from V and 0 from J; bases not matched to a gene: 6. Per germline, CDR1 SEHNR and CDR2 FQNEAQ (reference sequence). CDR3 loop: CASSQGGQMNTEAFF. The DNA for the CDR3 is TGTGCCAGCAGCCAAGGGGGACAGATGAACACTGAAGCTTTCTTT.

This clone was found a few times. The rearrangement uses TRBV19 and TRBJ1-3, with D tentatively TRBD1 (6 bases). The V end was cut by 6 bases, the J end by 0 bases, with 21 bases between. The CDR3 extends over 18 amino acids. CDR1 is LNHDA, CDR2 SQIVND, per germline (reference sequence). Here the CDR3 DNA reads TGTGCCAGTAGACCACGACAGGTAAACCCCGACTCTGGAAACACCATATATTTT. Its protein is CASRPRQVNPDSGNTIYF.

V and J are TRBV9 and TRBJ2-7, with a weak D call TRBD1 (7 bases). The V end was cut by 4 bases, the J end by 3 bases, with 23 bases between. The length of the CDR3 is 17 residues. The germline CDR1 and CDR2 sequences are SGDLS and YYNGEE. This CDR3 reads CASSLDRDLRSCYEQYF. CDR3 DNA sequence: TGTGCCAGCAGCTTAGACAGGGACTTACGTTCTTGCTACGAGCAGTACTTC.

This chain links TRBV4-2 with TRBJ2-7; D ambiguous. The CDR3 loop spans 14 amino acids. Germline CDR1 and CDR2: LGHNA and YNFKEQ. V was trimmed by 3 bases and J by 3 bases, leaving 12 bases between them. CDR3: CASSQDRSFYEQYF. The CDR3 DNA reads as TGTGCCAGCAGCCAGGACCGCTCATTCTACGAGCAGTACTTC.

The V gene is TRBV19, the J gene TRBJ2-2, with D perhaps given as TRBD1 or TRBD2 (5 bases each). V was cut by 6 bases and J by 4 bases, with 18 bases left in between. The length of the CDR3 is 16 residues. Germline V gene lookup returns CDR1 LNHDA and CDR2 SQIVND (reference sequence). The CDR3 region is CASRTARDGATGELFF. CDR3 nucleotides: TGTGCCAGTAGGACAGCCCGGGACGGGGCCACCGGGGAGCTGTTTTTT.

J is TRBJ2-5 and V is TRBV9, with 10 bases aligning to TRBD2. The CDR3 covers 12 residues. Germline V lookup: CDR1 SGDLS, CDR2 YYNGEE. Trimming took 4 bases from V and 13 from J; bases not matched to a gene: 7. The CDR3 spells CASSLGRTSGYF. For the CDR3, the DNA is TGTGCCAGCAGCTTAGGCCGGACTAGCGGGTACTTC.

V and J are TRBV28 and TRBJ2-2; D is perhaps TRBD2 (5 bases). Germline CDR1 and CDR2: MDHEN and SYDVKM. This CDR3 comprises 16 residues. V shed 7 bases and J shed 4 bases, with 19 bases lying between them. The CDR3 loop reads CASTDLWLAGTGELFF. The CDR3 DNA sequence: TGTGCCAGCACTGACTTATGGCTAGCTGGCACCGGGGAGCTGTTTTTT.